This entry lists 25 T cell receptor beta chains sequenced from one sample in a study of CD4 and CD8 cells across lung adenocarcinoma regions. TCRdb ran MiXCR on the PCR reads and lists one entry per CDR3 protein. The sample holds under 7,000 distinct CDR3 sequences; about 62% are singletons and the top ten take approximately 20%. The specimen sequenced was CD4+ T cells from the center of a lung tumor. The source is a female donor with lung adenocarcinoma. The CD4 and CD8 labels of this study may be unreliable.

This chain links TRBV6-1 with TRBJ2-1; 9 bases are a match to TRBD1. The assigned J gene may be wrong: the sequence end matches TRBJ2-5 better. This CDR3 spans 14 amino acids. Looked up from germline, CDR1 is MNHNS and CDR2 is SASEGT. The CDR3 nucleotides read TGTGCCAGCAGTGAAAACAGGGGGCCAGAGACCCAGTACTTC. It codes for CASSENRGPETQYF.

This clonotype was seen just once. V usage is TRBV28 and J usage is TRBJ2-4, with D possibly TRBD2 on 6 matching bases. CDR1 MDHEN and CDR2 SYDVKM come from the germline V gene. CDR3 size: 16 residues. Trimming shortened V by 2 bases and J by 10 bases, and 21 bases separated the two germline ends. CDR3 sequence (DNA): TGTGCCAGCAGTTTACCGGGGCAGGGAGGCACAAATATTCAGTACTTC. Translated: CASSLPGQGGTNIQYF.

By share, this clonotype ranks as medium-sized. V is TRBV10-2 and J is TRBJ2-3; perhaps TRBD2 as D (6 bases). Germline V gene data show CDR1 as WSHSY and CDR2 as SAAADI. V was clipped by 4 bases and J by 5 bases, with 13 bases between them. The CDR3 has 14 residues. In DNA, the CDR3 is TGCGCCAGCAGTGCGGGACTCCGAGAAGATACGCAGTATTTT. This translates into CASSAGLREDTQYF.

The V gene is TRBV10-3, the J gene TRBJ2-1, with 9 bases aligning to TRBD1. The J call is in doubt because the DNA end fits TRBJ2-7 better. Germline CDR1 ENHRY, CDR2 SYGVKD. The CDR3 is made up of 15 amino acids. The CDR3 region has the DNA TGTGCCACGGGACAGGGAATTACTAGCTCCTACGAGCAGTACTTC. The encoded protein is CATGQGITSSYEQYF.

In its sample, this clonotype was seen a few times. The rearrangement uses TRBV6-1 and TRBJ2-3; 11 bases line up with TRBD2. The CDR3 length is 16 residues. The V gene end was trimmed by 3 bases and the J gene end by 2 bases; junction bases not matched to a gene: 4. The germline CDR1 and CDR2 sequences are MNHNS and SASEGT. The chain's CDR3 is CASSDLAGGSTDTQYF. For the CDR3, the DNA is TGTGCCAGCAGTGACCTAGCGGGAGGTTCCACAGATACGCAGTATTTT.

The gene calls are TRBV6-1 and TRBJ2-1; 7 bases map to TRBD2. The tail of the sequence fits TRBJ2-5 better, so the J call may be wrong. CDR1 and CDR2 (germline): MNHNS, SASEGT. This CDR3 comprises 15 residues. DNA for the CDR3: TGTGCCAGCAGTCGGGTTCCTAGCGGCAGAGAGACCCAGTACTTC. Translated: CASSRVPSGRETQYF.

The chain links TRBV6-1 to TRBJ1-5; 9 bases fit TRBD1. V dropped 2 bases and J dropped 0; count of bases not matched to a gene: 8. Germline V CDR1 and CDR2: MNHNS, SASEGT. The CDR3 has 18 amino acids. For the CDR3, the DNA is TGTGCCAGCAGTGAATTGAGGACAGGGGCCCTTAGCAATCAGCCCCAGCATTTT. The encoded protein is CASSELRTGALSNQPQHF.

This chain links TRBV6-1 with TRBJ2-1; no reliable D call. The closer fit of TRBJ2-5 to the DNA end suggests the J call may be wrong. CDR1 is MNHNS, CDR2 SASEGT, per germline. This CDR3 has 14 residues. The CDR3 nucleotides are TGTGCCAGCTCTCCCCCCTTTTGGGGAGAGACCCAGTACTTC. It specifies CASSPPFWGETQYF.

The gene calls are TRBV6-5 and TRBJ2-7; 11 bases match TRBD2. The ends lost 4 bases at V and 1 base at J; junction bases unmatched: 3. Germline V lookup: CDR1 MNHEY, CDR2 SVGAGI. The CDR3 loop spans 15 amino acids. This chain's CDR3 is CASSSSSGRSYEQYF. The DNA for the CDR3 is TGTGCCAGCAGTTCTTCTAGCGGGAGGTCCTACGAGCAGTACTTC.

V and J are TRBV10-2 and TRBJ2-5; D might be TRBD2 (5 bases). The DNA matches TRBJ2-7 better at its end, which makes the J call doubtful. Germline lookup yields CDR1 WSHSY and CDR2 SAAADI. The CDR3 is 11 residues long. In DNA form, the CDR3 reads TGCGCCAGCCTTGTACGGGGCGAGCAGTACTTC. Encoded protein: CASLVRGEQYF.

In its sample, this clonotype was seen once. The rearrangement joins TRBV5-6 to TRBJ2-3; D is ambiguous. The germline CDR1 and CDR2 sequences are SGHDT and YYEEEE. This CDR3 has 12 amino acids. Trimming removed 3 bases from V and 6 bases from J, with 8 bases in between. The CDR3 bases are TGTGCCAGCAGCTATAGGGCTGATACGCAGTATTTT. Translation gives CASSYRADTQYF.

The chain combines TRBV7-2 with TRBJ2-3; 10 nucleotides line up with TRBD2. V was clipped by 2 bases and J by 2 bases; unmatched bases: 10. The CDR3 totals 18 residues. Germline V CDR1 and CDR2: SGHTA, FQGNSA. In DNA, the CDR3 is TGTGCCAGCAGCTTACGCAGGGCCGGGACTAGCGTCACAGATACGCAGTATTTT. Translating gives CASSLRRAGTSVTDTQYF.

The chain uses TRBV6-1 and TRBJ2-5; 9 bases are a match to TRBD1. The better agreement between TRBJ2-7 and the DNA end casts doubt on the J call. CDR3 length: 12 residues. Germline V gives CDR1 MNHNS, CDR2 SASEGT. The CDR3 DNA is TGTGCCAGCTCCCGGGACAGGGACGAGCAGTACTTC. Translated: CASSRDRDEQYF.

This clonotype has more than one count but fewer than ten. The chain joins TRBV6-5 to TRBJ1-2; the D is unclear. V was pared by 2 bases and J by 3 bases, with 10 bases between. Per the germline V gene, CDR1 is MNHEY and CDR2 is SVGAGI. This CDR3 spans 14 amino acids. The CDR3 DNA reads TGTGCCAGCAGTTACGCCAGGACCTACTATGGCTACACCTTC. This codes for CASSYARTYYGYTF.

On this clonotype itself: With a much larger clone just one base away, this may be a read error. The rearrangement uses TRBV11-2 and TRBJ2-1; D not certain. This CDR3 comprises 13 residues. Trimming cost V 3 bases and J 9 bases, with 12 bases left between them. Germline V gives CDR1 SGHAT, CDR2 FQNNGV. CDR3 in amino acids: CASSFGENIEQFF. The DNA for the CDR3 is TGTGCCAGCAGCTTTGGCGAAAACATTGAGCAGTTCTTC. Full variable domain (missing parts from reference TRBV11-2 and TRBJ2-1): EAGVAQSPRYKIIEKRQSVAFWCNPISGHATLYWYQQILGQGPKLLIQFQNNGVVDDSQLPKDRFSAERLKGVDSTLKIQPAKLEDSAVYLCASSFGENIEQFFGPGTRLTVL.

The chain is built from TRBV6-1 and TRBJ2-3; TRBD1 aligns across 8 bases. The germline V gene encodes CDR1 MNHNS and CDR2 SASEGT. The CDR3 covers 14 residues. The CDR3 nucleotides are TGTGCGGGCACCGGGGCAGGGGGCAAAGATACGCAGTATTTT. Translation gives CAGTGAGGKDTQYF.

The V gene is TRBV6-5, the J gene TRBJ2-7; tentative D call: TRBD1 (5 bases). V lost 2 bases and J 0 bases, leaving 11 bases between the germline ends. The CDR3 loop spans 15 amino acids. The germline gives CDR1 MNHEY, CDR2 SVGAGI. In DNA, the CDR3 is TGTGCCAGCAGTTACAGGCAGGGTATCTCCTACGAGCAGTACTTC. This sequence encodes CASSYRQGISYEQYF.

This rearrangement joins TRBV7-8 to TRBJ2-7; no clear D gene. CDR3 size: 13 residues. Germline CDR1 and CDR2: SGHVS and FQNEAQ. V shed 4 bases and J shed 3 bases, with 10 bases lying between them. CDR3 nucleotides: TGTGCCAGCAGCTCCAGAACGAACTACGAGCAGTACTTC. Translating gives CASSSRTNYEQYF.

This clonotype was seen more than once but under ten times. The gene calls are TRBV6-1 and TRBJ2-1; a possible D gene is TRBD2 (6 bases). Per the germline V gene, CDR1 is MNHNS and CDR2 is SASEGT. The CDR3 is 17 amino acids. V was shortened by 1 base and J by 2 bases, with 15 bases between the two germline ends. This CDR3 is CASSEGGVAGTYNEQFF. Written as DNA, the CDR3 is TGTGCCAGCAGTGAAGGCGGGGTGGCGGGGACCTACAATGAGCAGTTCTTC.

The chain combines TRBV27 with TRBJ2-2, with D uncertain. CDR3 length: 16 residues. Germline CDR1 reads MNHEY; CDR2 reads SMNVEV (reference sequence). The V and J ends lost 2 bases and 9 bases respectively, with 19 bases between them. The DNA of the CDR3 is TGTGCCAGCAGTTTAAGGTCGGGCTCACTACCCAGGGAGCTGTTTTTT. The encoded protein is CASSLRSGSLPRELFF.

The J gene is TRBJ1-5, the V gene TRBV6-1, with TRBD1 matching 9 bases. Germline CDR1 is MNHNS and CDR2 is SASEGT. This CDR3 spans 15 amino acids. The V segment lost 7 bases and the J segment 8 bases; nucleotides outside the gene matches: 12. The CDR3 DNA reads TGTGCCAGCAACCTGGACAGGGGTGAGTGGAAGCCCCAGCATTTT. It is translated as CASNLDRGEWKPQHF.

V and J are TRBV6-1 and TRBJ1-6; the match to TRBD1 covers 8 bases. Germline V gene lookup returns CDR1 MNHNS and CDR2 SASEGT. V was pared by 4 bases and J by 3 bases, with 8 bases of the junction left unmatched. CDR3 size: 17 residues. In nucleotides, the CDR3 is TGTGCCAGCAGTGCCCCGACAGGGGAGCTCTATAATTCACCCCTCCACTTT. This gives the protein CASSAPTGELYNSPLHF.

The chain is built from TRBV7-2 and TRBJ2-5; D unresolved. The J call could be wrong; TRBJ2-7 is a better fit for the DNA end. The germline V gene has CDR1 SGHTA and CDR2 FQGNSA. The CDR3 spans 11 residues. This CDR3 reads CASSPLHEQYF. The CDR3 DNA sequence: TGTGCCAGCAGCCCCCTCCACGAGCAGTACTTC.

This clonotype showed up just a few times. The J gene is TRBJ2-1, the V gene TRBV6-1; a weak D match, TRBD2 (5 bases). CDR1 and CDR2 (germline): MNHNS, SASEGT. CDR3 length equals 16 residues. The V end was cut by 4 bases, the J end by 3 bases, with 16 bases between. CDR3 amino acids: CASSVSGISYYNEQFF. As DNA, the CDR3 is TGTGCCAGCAGTGTGTCCGGGATCTCCTACTACAATGAGCAGTTCTTC.

This clonotype was seen only a few times. The gene calls are TRBV6-1 and TRBJ2-1; D remains unclear. The tail of the sequence fits TRBJ2-5 better, so the J call may be wrong. Germline V CDR1 and CDR2: MNHNS, SASEGT. This CDR3 contains 15 residues. CDR3 residues: CASSEGSRLGVTQYF. Written as DNA, the CDR3 is TGTGCCAGCAGTGAAGGCTCGCGACTCGGAGTGACCCAGTACTTC.